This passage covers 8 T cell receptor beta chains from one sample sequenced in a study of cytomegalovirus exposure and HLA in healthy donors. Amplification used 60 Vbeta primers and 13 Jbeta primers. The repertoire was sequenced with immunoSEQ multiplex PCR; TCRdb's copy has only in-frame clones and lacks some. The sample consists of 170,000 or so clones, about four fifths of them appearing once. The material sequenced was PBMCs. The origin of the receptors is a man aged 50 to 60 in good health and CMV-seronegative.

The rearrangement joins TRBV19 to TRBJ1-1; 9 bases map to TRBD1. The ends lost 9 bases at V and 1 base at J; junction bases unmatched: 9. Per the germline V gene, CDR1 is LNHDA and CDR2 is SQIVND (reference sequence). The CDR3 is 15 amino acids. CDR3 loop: CASLDAGQGNTEAFF. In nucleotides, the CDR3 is TGTGCCAGCCTCGACGCGGGACAGGGGAACACTGAAGCTTTCTTT.

In nucleotides, the CDR3 is TGCGCCAGCAGCCAAGCTCATACGCAGTATTTT. It translates to CASSQAHTQYF. The chain uses TRBV4-3 and TRBJ2-3; D ambiguous. Trimming stripped 1 base from V and 7 bases from J, with 3 bases between. Looked up from germline, CDR1 is LGHNA and CDR2 is YSLEER. There are 11 residues in the CDR3.

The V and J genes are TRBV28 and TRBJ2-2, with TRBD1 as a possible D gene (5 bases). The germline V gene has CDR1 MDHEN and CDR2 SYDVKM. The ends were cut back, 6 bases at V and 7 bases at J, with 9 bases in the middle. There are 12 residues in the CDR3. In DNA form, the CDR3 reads TGTGCCAGCAGAAAGGACATCGGGGAGCTGTTTTTT. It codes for CASRKDIGELFF.

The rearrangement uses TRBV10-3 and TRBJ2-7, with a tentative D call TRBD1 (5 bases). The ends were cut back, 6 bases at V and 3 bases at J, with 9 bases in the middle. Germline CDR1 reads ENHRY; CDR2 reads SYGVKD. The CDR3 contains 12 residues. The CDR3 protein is CAIRTDLYEQYF. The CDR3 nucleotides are TGTGCCATCAGGACAGACCTCTACGAGCAGTACTTC.

CDR3 nucleotides: TGTGCCAGCAGGCTGACTAGCGGAAGGGACATTCAGTACTTC. Residues: CASRLTSGRDIQYF. The chain employs TRBV6-5 and TRBJ2-4; 9 bases match TRBD2. From germline, CDR1 is MNHEY and CDR2 SVGAGI. The CDR3 is 14 amino acids. J lost 8 bases, V lost 6 bases, and 8 bases had no gene match.

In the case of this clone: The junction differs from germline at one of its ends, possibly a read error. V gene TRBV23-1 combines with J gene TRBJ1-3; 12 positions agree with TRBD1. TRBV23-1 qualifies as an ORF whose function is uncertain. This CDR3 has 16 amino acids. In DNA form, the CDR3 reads TGCGCCAGCAGTCAATCTATTAGGGACAGGGGGCCCTCCCCGGATTTT. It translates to CASSQSIRDRGPSPDF.

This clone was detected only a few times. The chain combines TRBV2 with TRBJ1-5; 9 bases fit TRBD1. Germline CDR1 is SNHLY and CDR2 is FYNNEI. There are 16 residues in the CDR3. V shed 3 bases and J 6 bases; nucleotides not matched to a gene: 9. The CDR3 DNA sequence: TGTGCCAGCAGTGATAGCCCCGGGACAGGGATTCAGCCCCAGCATTTT. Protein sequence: CASSDSPGTGIQPQHF.

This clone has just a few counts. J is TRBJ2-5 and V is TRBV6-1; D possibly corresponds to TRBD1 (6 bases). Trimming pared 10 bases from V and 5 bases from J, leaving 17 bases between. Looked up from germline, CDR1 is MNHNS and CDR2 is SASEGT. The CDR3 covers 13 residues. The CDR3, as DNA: TGTGCCACAGGGGAATCTTGGGGGGAGACCCAGTACTTC. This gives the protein CATGESWGETQYF.